The 19 T cell receptor beta chains presented below share a single source sample, sequenced in a study of shared clonotypes between healthy human individuals. Produced via immunoSEQ multiplex PCR; TCRdb's table is partial and in-frame only. The sample lists over 2 million clones; less than 95% were seen once. Terminally differentiated effector memory CD45RA+ cells were left out of the naive CD8 fraction, which was CD45RO-negative and positively selected for CCR7. The sequenced sample consisted of naive CD8+ T cells sorted from blood. The source of these receptors is a man younger than 30 in good health.

The J gene is TRBJ2-7, the V gene TRBV5-4; 7 bases align to TRBD1. V was pared by 5 bases and J by 1 base, with 9 bases of the junction left unmatched. Germline V gene sequence: CDR1 SGHNT, CDR2 YYREEE (reference sequence). There are 15 residues in the CDR3. The CDR3 protein is CASSHTGDGSYEQYF. DNA of the CDR3: TGTGCCAGCAGTCACACAGGGGACGGATCCTACGAGCAGTACTTC.

On this clone: The identical CDR3 is also encoded by other nucleotide sequences in the sample. V usage is TRBV6-1 and J usage is TRBJ2-7; 9 bases align to TRBD1. This CDR3 has 13 amino acids. CDR1 MNHNS and CDR2 SASEGT come from the germline V gene. Trimming took 3 bases from V and 4 from J; bases not matched to a gene: 1. CDR3 DNA sequence: TGTGCCAGCAGTGAGGACAGGGGTTACGAGCAGTACTTC. It is translated as CASSEDRGYEQYF.

The chain is built from TRBV6-5 and TRBJ1-6, with 7 bases lining up with TRBD1. Trimming took 8 bases from V and 4 from J; bases not matched to a gene: 2. Looked up from germline, CDR1 is MNHEY and CDR2 is SVGAGI. The CDR3 has 13 residues. CDR3: CASSGQYNSPLHF. CDR3 nucleotide sequence: TGTGCCAGCTCGGGACAGTATAATTCACCCCTCCACTTT.

The chain uses TRBV11-2 and TRBJ2-3, with D perhaps matching TRBD2 (5 bases). CDR1 is SGHAT, CDR2 FQNNGV, per germline. The CDR3 runs 14 residues. Trimming removed 1 base at V and 6 bases at J, with 11 bases between. CDR3 region: CASSLVARGDTQYF. The CDR3 nucleotides are TGTGCCAGCAGCTTAGTCGCGAGAGGGGATACGCAGTATTTT.

This clone was seen only a few times. The V and J genes are TRBV14 and TRBJ2-3, with unresolved D. The CDR3 runs 14 residues. V dropped 0 bases and J dropped 2 bases, with 6 bases sitting between them. Germline CDR1 reads SGHDN; CDR2 reads FVKESK. The CDR3 bases are TGTGCCAGCAGCCAAGATTGGCTCACAGATACGCAGTATTTT. Translated: CASSQDWLTDTQYF.

About this clone itself: The same CDR3 can be traced to other DNA sequences in this sample. V gene TRBV27 combines with J gene TRBJ2-7, with D unresolved. V was shortened by 3 bases and J by 3 bases, with 12 bases between the two germline ends. This CDR3 has 14 amino acids. Germline assignment: CDR1 MNHEY and CDR2 SMNVEV (reference sequence). CDR3 sequence: CASSLAGDFYEQYF. CDR3 sequence (DNA): TGTGCCAGCAGTTTGGCAGGAGATTTCTACGAGCAGTACTTC.

V and J are TRBV5-1 and TRBJ1-1; 8 bases fit TRBD1. Per germline, CDR1 SGHRS and CDR2 YFSETQ. CDR3 length equals 16 residues. With 0 bases clipped from V and 1 base from J, the junction kept 5 bases outside the gene matches. CDR3 nucleotide sequence: TGCGCCAGCAGCTTGGCTACAGGGGGACAGAACACTGAAGCTTTCTTT. It yields the protein CASSLATGGQNTEAFF.

The chain is built from TRBV4-3 and TRBJ2-7, with TRBD2 matching over 11 bases. The CDR3 runs to 14 residues. The germline V gene encodes CDR1 LGHNA and CDR2 YSLEER. Unmatched junction bases numbered 2, after V lost 1 base and J lost 6 bases. CDR3 sequence: CASSQGLAGGEQYF. CDR3 sequence (DNA): TGCGCCAGCAGCCAAGGGCTAGCGGGAGGCGAGCAGTACTTC.

The V call is TRBV7-9, the J call TRBJ2-3, with 12 nucleotides matching TRBD2. The CDR3 is made up of 16 amino acids. With 5 bases clipped from V and 1 base from J, the junction kept 4 bases outside the gene matches. Germline values: CDR1 SEHNR, CDR2 FQNEAQ (reference sequence). CDR3 protein: CASSPPSGGGTDTQYF. In nucleotides, the CDR3 is TGTGCCAGCAGCCCCCCTAGCGGGGGGGGCACAGATACGCAGTATTTT.

V gene TRBV11-3 combines with J gene TRBJ2-1, with TRBD1 matching over 10 bases. This CDR3 has 17 amino acids. The V gene's germline CDR1 is SGHNT and CDR2 YENEEA. The V segment lost 1 base and the J segment 2 bases; nucleotides outside the gene matches: 5. CDR3 region: CASSLGEGQGAYNEQFF. In nucleotides, the CDR3 is TGTGCCAGCAGCTTAGGAGAAGGACAGGGGGCCTACAATGAGCAGTTCTTC.

V usage is TRBV6-5 and J usage is TRBJ1-5; 8 bases align to TRBD1. The length of the CDR3 is 14 residues. V lost 5 bases to trimming and J lost 5 bases; unmatched junction nucleotides: 5. Germline CDR1 reads MNHEY; CDR2 reads SVGAGI. This CDR3 reads CASSPRTGHQPQHF. The CDR3 region has the DNA TGTGCCAGCAGTCCCCGGACAGGGCATCAGCCCCAGCATTTT.

This sequence joins TRBV9 and TRBJ2-7; TRBD2 agrees at 7 bases. The CDR3 loop spans 15 amino acids. CDR1 SGDLS and CDR2 YYNGEE come from the germline V gene. V lost 0 bases and J lost 3; bases outside the gene matches: 6. Here the CDR3 reads CASSVGSGKDYEQYF. For the CDR3, the DNA is TGTGCCAGCAGCGTAGGCAGCGGGAAGGACTACGAGCAGTACTTC.

This chain connects TRBV18 to TRBJ2-5; possible D gene TRBD2, 5 bases. Germline V lookup: CDR1 KGHSH, CDR2 LQKENI. Deletions cut 2 bases from V and 4 bases from J, with 11 bases between. The CDR3 has 14 amino acids. The CDR3 region has the DNA TGTGCCAGCTCACCAGTTCGGGATGGAGAGACCCAGTACTTC. Translated, it gives CASSPVRDGETQYF. Variable domain in full (rest from reference TRBV18 and TRBJ2-5): NAGVMQNPRHLVRRRGQEARLRCSPMKGHSHVYWYRQLPEEGLKFMVYLQKENIIDESGMPKERFSAEFPKEGPSILRIQQVVRGDSAAYFCASSPVRDGETQYFGPGTRLLVL.

The chain is built from TRBV29-1 and TRBJ2-7, with a tentative D call TRBD2 (5 bases). The CDR3 totals 13 residues. V dropped 4 bases and J dropped 3 bases, with 13 bases sitting between them. The germline V gene encodes CDR1 SQVTM and CDR2 ANQGSEA. The CDR3 loop is CSVGPGVVYEQYF. In DNA form, the CDR3 reads TGCAGCGTTGGCCCCGGGGTCGTCTACGAGCAGTACTTC.

This clone was recorded once. The CDR3 protein is CATGLDREETQYF. CDR3 in DNA: TGTGCCACTGGTCTGGACAGGGAAGAGACCCAGTACTTC. This sequence joins TRBV19 and TRBJ2-5; 8 bases are a match to TRBD1. V was clipped by 10 bases and J by 3 bases; unmatched bases: 7. The CDR3 runs 13 residues. Germline lookup yields CDR1 LNHDA and CDR2 SQIVND (reference sequence).

This CDR3 is CASSFTGGLGDTQYF. CDR3 in DNA: TGTGCCAGCAGCTTTACGGGGGGGCTTGGAGATACGCAGTATTTT. This chain links TRBV13 with TRBJ2-3, with 8 bases lining up with TRBD2. V shed 3 bases, J shed 5 bases, and the junction held 7 bases outside the gene matches. CDR1 and CDR2 (germline): PRHDT, FYEKMQ (reference sequence). This CDR3 region has 15 residues. Full variable domain (outside the CDR3, taken from reference TRBV13 and TRBJ2-3): AAGVIQSPRHLIKEKRETATLKCYPIPRHDTVYWYQQGPGQDPQFLISFYEKMQSDKGSIPDRFSAQQFSDYHSELNMSSLELGDSALYFCASSFTGGLGDTQYFGPGTRLTVL.

The V gene is TRBV27, the J gene TRBJ2-1; 8 nucleotides align to TRBD2. V lost 6 bases, J lost 8 bases, and 12 bases stayed unmatched. Germline CDR1 and CDR2: MNHEY and SMNVEV (reference sequence). This CDR3 region has 15 residues. CDR3 in DNA: TGTGCCAGCAGCCCATCAGGCGGGAGGTGGGATGAGCAGTTCTTC. Translation: CASSPSGGRWDEQFF.

The chain employs TRBV13 and TRBJ2-5; TRBD2 agrees at 13 bases. Per germline, CDR1 PRHDT and CDR2 FYEKMQ (reference sequence). V trimming: 5 bases; J trimming: 5 bases; junction bases outside the gene matches: 8. This CDR3 region has 16 residues. The CDR3 protein is CASSRTSGGAQETQYF. The DNA of the CDR3 is TGTGCCAGCAGCCGAACTAGCGGGGGGGCTCAGGAGACCCAGTACTTC. Combining the CDR3 with reference TRBV13 and TRBJ2-5 gives the whole variable domain AAGVIQSPRHLIKEKRETATLKCYPIPRHDTVYWYQQGPGQDPQFLISFYEKMQSDKGSIPDRFSAQQFSDYHSELNMSSLELGDSALYFCASSRTSGGAQETQYFGPGTRLLVL.

This clone was picked up one time. V gene TRBV7-6 combines with J gene TRBJ2-3, with 7 nucleotides matching TRBD2. The CDR3 is made up of 14 amino acids. Trimming removed 4 bases from V and 4 bases from J; junction bases left unmatched: 5. Per the germline V gene, CDR1 is SGHVS and CDR2 is FNYEAQ. CDR3 nucleotides: TGTGCCAGCAGCTGGGAGGGGTTCCCAGATACGCAGTATTTT. Translated, it gives CASSWEGFPDTQYF.